The clone carrying this T cell receptor beta chain was observed a few times. The antigen remains unidentified. TCRdb passed the RT-PCR reads through MiXCR, listing each CDR3 protein once. In the table there are roughly 180,000 distinct CDR3 sequences, about 9% of which are singletons. The data were taken from a study of response to subunit inactivated influenza vaccine. Study-wide points: It was suggested by the authors that few new T cells are recruited by each seasonal influenza vaccination.

The sequences come from non-naive T cells sorted from PBMCs, collected on the day of vaccination. This TCR was sampled from a middle-aged man who received an inactivated influenza vaccine.

The CDR3 reads CASSPQGTNTNTGELFF. The DNA of the CDR3 is TGTGCCAGCTCACCACAGGGCACCAATACGAACACCGGGGAGCTGTTTTTT. The chain recombines TRBV18 with TRBJ2-2; no definite D call. CDR1 KGHSH and CDR2 LQKENI come from the germline V gene. The CDR3 is made up of 17 amino acids. Deletions cut 1 base from V and 0 bases from J, with 12 bases between. Using reference TRBV18 and TRBJ2-2 for the parts outside the CDR3, the full variable domain is NAGVMQNPRHLVRRRGQEARLRCSPMKGHSHVYWYRQLPEEGLKFMVYLQKENIIDESGMPKERFSAEFPKEGPSILRIQQVVRGDSAAYFCASSPQGTNTNTGELFFGEGSRLTVL.